This TCR beta chain came from a study of control samples from healthy donors and cancer patients. This CDR3 spans 15 amino acids. V lost 0 bases and J lost 5, with 14 bases in between. Germline V gene sequence: CDR1 SGHTS, CDR2 YDEGEE. Generated by immunoSEQ multiplex PCR, the TCRdb table keeps only in-frame clones and is missing some. The sample contains 120,000 or so clones, about 91% of which appear only once. Source material: blood. The chain is built from TRBV5-8 and TRBJ1-1; D ambiguous. The receptor was isolated from a man in his late teens or twenties in good health. The CDR3 spells CASSLGSGRWTEAFF. The CDR3 DNA reads as TGTGCCAGCAGCTTGGGCTCCGGGAGGTGGACTGAAGCTTTCTTT.